This passage covers 30 T cell receptor beta chains from one sample sequenced in a study of identical twins (dated by TCRdb to the mid-2010s). Libraries were built with 5' RACE. Sequencing used an Illumina HiSeq 2000. TCRdb took the public reads, trimmed them with fastp at Q25, ran MiXCR for clone calling and kept in-frame beta chains. One record per CDR3 amino acid sequence lists the most common genes and DNA. This sample gives some 500,000 distinct CDR3 sequences in total; roughly 9.9% of them show up just once. The ten biggest clones cover under 3.5% of the sample. These data are also associated with another study on yellow fever vaccine responses in identical twins.

Sequencing input: PBMCs. The receptors come from a woman younger than 35 in good health.

This clonotype came up many times. One junction end disagrees with the germline gene, perhaps due to a read error. The chain combines TRBV6-1 with TRBJ2-7; D unclear. The CDR3 is 15 amino acids. CDR1 is MNHNS, CDR2 SASEGT, per germline. Here the CDR3 reads CASGEAGSMSYEQYF. The CDR3 nucleotides are TGTGCCAGCGGTGAAGCCGGGTCTATGTCCTACGAGCAGTACTTC.

This clonotype has a count of ten or more. This chain joins TRBV12-3 or TRBV12-4 and TRBJ1-6; 7 bases are a match to TRBD1. The V gene end was trimmed by 3 bases and the J gene end by 0 bases; junction bases not matched to a gene: 5. The CDR3 has 17 residues. CDR3 loop: CASSLFQGGSYNSPLHF. The CDR3 DNA follows: TGTGCCAGCAGTTTGTTCCAGGGGGGCTCCTATAATTCACCCCTCCACTTT.

The table lists this clonotype with many counts. V and J are TRBV6-2 or TRBV6-3 and TRBJ2-2; weak D call: TRBD1 (6 bases). CDR1 and CDR2 from the germline V gene are MNHEY and SVGEGT. Trimming stripped 11 bases from V and 0 bases from J, with 19 bases between. CDR3 length: 16 amino acids. CDR3 coding DNA: TGTGCCGGACGAGGGGGAGACAACCCGAACACCGGGGAGCTGTTTTTT. It yields the protein CAGRGGDNPNTGELFF.

This clonotype was recorded many times. This sequence joins TRBV12-3 or TRBV12-4 and TRBJ2-5; TRBD2 matches at 13 bases. V lost 5 bases and J lost 3; bases outside the gene matches: 3. This CDR3 is 15 amino acids long. CDR3 sequence: CASSRTSGGEETQYF. The CDR3 DNA is TGTGCCAGCAGTCGGACTAGCGGGGGAGAAGAGACCCAGTACTTC.

This clonotype was recorded at least ten times. The rearrangement uses TRBV9 and TRBJ2-2; D is uncertain. V was trimmed by 3 bases and J by 7 bases, leaving 16 bases between them. This CDR3 is 15 amino acids long. Germline V gene lookup returns CDR1 SGDLS and CDR2 YYNGEE. CDR3 in DNA: TGTGCCAGCAGCGCCTTGGAGACCCCCGGCGGGGAGCTGTTTTTT. Translated, it gives CASSALETPGGELFF.

This clonotype was recorded a few times. This chain links TRBV29-1 with TRBJ2-2; 11 bases agree with TRBD1. The CDR3 contains 13 residues. V dropped 6 bases and J dropped 7; count of bases not matched to a gene: 4. Looked up from germline, CDR1 is SQVTM and CDR2 is ANQGSEA. The CDR3 protein is CSVGQGASGELFF. The DNA of the CDR3 is TGCAGCGTCGGACAGGGGGCAAGCGGGGAGCTGTTTTTT.

CDR3 amino acids: CASSRKSTGQGSGANVLTF. The DNA of the CDR3 is TGTGCCAGCAGCCGTAAAAGCACCGGGCAGGGCTCTGGGGCCAACGTCCTGACTTTC. The J gene is TRBJ2-6, the V gene TRBV4-2; D perhaps matches TRBD1 (5 bases). In germline, CDR1 is LGHNA, CDR2 YNFKEQ. V lost 4 bases and J lost 0, with 19 bases in between. This CDR3 region has 19 residues.

This clonotype was seen a few times. The V and J genes are TRBV20-1 and TRBJ2-2, with 10 bases fitting TRBD2. Germline CDR1 reads DFQATT; CDR2 reads SNEGSKA (reference sequence). Trimming cost V 6 bases and J 4 bases; bases outside gene matches: 8. The CDR3 totals 15 residues. CDR3 sequence reads: CSAPTSGVSTGELFF. CDR3 sequence (DNA): TGCAGTGCGCCAACTAGCGGGGTCAGCACCGGGGAGCTGTTTTTT.

The chain recombines TRBV5-1 with TRBJ2-5, with no clear D. Germline CDR1 reads SGHRS; CDR2 reads YFSETQ. The CDR3 consists of 12 residues. V lost 5 bases and J 3 bases, leaving 8 bases between the germline ends. The CDR3 DNA reads TGCGCCAGCAGGTTCTCTGAAGAGACCCAGTACTTC. It specifies CASRFSEETQYF.

The table lists this clonotype with a few counts. The V and J genes are TRBV20-1 and TRBJ2-7; 10 positions match TRBD1. The CDR3 totals 12 residues. V lost 3 bases to trimming and J lost 5 bases; unmatched junction nucleotides: 1. Germline-derived CDR1 and CDR2 are DFQATT and SNEGSKA (reference sequence). The CDR3 DNA is TGCAGTGCTAGGACAGGGGGCCACGAGCAGTACTTC. Residues: CSARTGGHEQYF.

Only a few counts were recorded for this clonotype. V gene TRBV20-1 combines with J gene TRBJ2-7; D is perhaps TRBD2 (5 bases). CDR1 and CDR2 (germline): DFQATT, SNEGSKA (reference sequence). The CDR3 has 15 amino acids. V was shortened by 1 base and J by 0 bases, with 13 bases between the two germline ends. The DNA for the CDR3 is TGCAGTGCTAGAGCAACAGCGGTTGTCTCCTACGAGCAGTACTTC. It yields the protein CSARATAVVSYEQYF.

This clonotype was counted ten times or more. The genes are TRBV7-3 and TRBJ2-3, with 7 bases matching TRBD2. V trimming: 5 bases; J trimming: 6 bases; junction bases outside the gene matches: 8. Per the germline V gene, CDR1 is SGHTA and CDR2 is FQGTGA. This CDR3 contains 14 residues. The CDR3 loop reads CASSQGVRGDTQYF. The CDR3 bases are TGTGCCAGCAGCCAAGGAGTGCGGGGGGATACGCAGTATTTT.

This clonotype was observed a few times. This chain connects TRBV6-4 to TRBJ2-1; 7 nucleotides align to TRBD2. The V segment lost 5 bases and the J segment 4 bases; nucleotides outside the gene matches: 5. The V gene's germline CDR1 is MRHNA and CDR2 SNTAGT. The CDR3 spans 14 residues. The CDR3 loop reads CASSSGDGYNEQFF. CDR3 coding DNA: TGTGCCAGCAGTAGCGGGGATGGGTACAATGAGCAGTTCTTC.

This clonotype came up a few times. The rearrangement links TRBV6-2 or TRBV6-3 to TRBJ2-1, with TRBD2 identical over 8 bases. Germline V gives CDR1 MNHEY, CDR2 SVGEGT. CDR3 length equals 14 residues. V trimming: 6 bases; J trimming: 7 bases; junction bases outside the gene matches: 8. The CDR3 sequence is CASRGLGLGNEQFF. The CDR3 DNA reads as TGTGCCAGCAGGGGACTAGGCCTGGGTAATGAGCAGTTCTTC.

This clonotype was observed many times. J is TRBJ1-1 and V is TRBV7-8; no clear D gene. This CDR3 has 11 residues. V lost 6 bases, J lost 8 bases, and 10 bases lay in between. The V gene's germline CDR1 is SGHVS and CDR2 FQNEAQ. The CDR3 sequence is CASSPGVEAFF. CDR3 nucleotide sequence: TGTGCCAGCAGTCCTGGTGTAGAAGCTTTCTTT.

This clonotype was seen at least ten times. The CDR3 sequence is CASSHSEQILKETQYF. The DNA for the CDR3 is TGTGCCAGCAGCCATTCGGAACAGATACTGAAAGAGACCCAGTACTTC. The chain employs TRBV3-1 and TRBJ2-5; D uncertain. Germline CDR1 LGHDT, CDR2 YNNKEL (reference sequence). The CDR3 is 16 residues long. Trimming left V 3 bases short and J 3 bases short, with 17 bases between.

This clonotype was recorded at least ten times. This chain links TRBV29-1 with TRBJ2-7; possibly TRBD2 for D (6 bases). CDR3 length: 12 residues. V was pared by 7 bases and J by 6 bases, with 16 bases between. Germline V gene lookup returns CDR1 SQVTM and CDR2 ANQGSEA. The CDR3 is CSGRRDSAEQYF. The CDR3 DNA reads as TGCAGCGGACGCCGGGACTCTGCCGAGCAGTACTTC.

The chain employs TRBV6-2 or TRBV6-3 and TRBJ2-7; 9 bases fit TRBD1. V was clipped by 0 bases and J by 3 bases; unmatched bases: 3. This CDR3 has 15 amino acids. Germline V gene data show CDR1 as MNHEY and CDR2 as SVGEGT. The CDR3 DNA reads TGTGCCAGCAGTTACTCGAGGACAGGGGACTACGAGCAGTACTTC. As protein: CASSYSRTGDYEQYF.

In this sample, this clonotype turned up many times. The rearrangement links TRBV7-6 to TRBJ2-1, with D perhaps TRBD1 (5 bases). The germline gives CDR1 SGHVS, CDR2 FNYEAQ. With 5 bases removed from V and 0 bases from J, the gap between germline ends came to 17 bases. The CDR3 spans 17 residues. CDR3 protein: CASSPRMAGFSYNEQFF. The DNA for the CDR3 is TGTGCCAGCAGCCCCCGGATGGCAGGGTTCTCCTACAATGAGCAGTTCTTC.

CDR3 residues: CAFSLAILRDLNTGELFF. The CDR3 DNA sequence: TGTGCCTTCAGTTTAGCAATTTTAAGGGATCTGAACACCGGGGAGCTGTTTTTT. V is TRBV12-3 or TRBV12-4 and J is TRBJ2-2; D call uncertain. Trimming cost V 11 bases and J 1 base, with 26 bases left between them. CDR3 length: 18 amino acids.

V gene TRBV4-3 combines with J gene TRBJ1-2; D is perhaps TRBD1 (6 bases). Germline V CDR1 and CDR2: LGHNA, YSLEER. V lost 4 bases, J lost 4 bases, and 13 bases lay in between. This CDR3 comprises 14 residues. CDR3 residues: CASSRSGVGYGYTF. For the CDR3, the DNA is TGCGCCAGCAGCCGCTCAGGGGTCGGCTATGGCTACACCTTC.

This clonotype was found a few times. CDR3 nucleotides: TGTGCCAGCAGACCTTGGGGGGCCAGAAATGAGCAGTTCTTC. It translates to CASRPWGARNEQFF. The rearrangement uses TRBV27 and TRBJ2-1; the D call may be TRBD1 or TRBD2 (6 bases each). With 6 bases removed from V and 7 bases from J, the gap between germline ends came to 16 bases. CDR1 MNHEY and CDR2 SMNVEV come from the germline V gene (reference sequence). The CDR3 is 14 residues long.

This clonotype was recorded a few times. A read error is possible here, since a much larger clone lies one base away. The V gene is TRBV20-1, the J gene TRBJ2-1, with D possibly TRBD2 on 5 matching bases. CDR1 and CDR2 (germline): DFQATT, SNEGSKA (reference sequence). The CDR3 has 13 amino acids. The CDR3 protein is CNAEKRLSEGQFF. CDR3 in DNA: TGCAATGCGGAGAAAAGGTTGTCCGAGGGGCAGTTCTTC.

This clonotype showed up many times. The V call is TRBV27, the J call TRBJ2-1; D may match TRBD1 or TRBD2 (7 bases each). Trimming took 2 bases from V and 9 from J, leaving 11 bases between them. Germline-derived CDR1 and CDR2 are MNHEY and SMNVEV (reference sequence). The CDR3 consists of 13 residues. CDR3 in DNA: TGTGCCAGCAGTTTACAGGGGGGGGGTGAGCAGTTCTTC. This gives the protein CASSLQGGGEQFF.

This chain connects TRBV7-2 to TRBJ2-1, with D maybe TRBD2 (5 bases). The ends were cut back, 5 bases at V and 4 bases at J, with 12 bases in the middle. The germline V gene has CDR1 SGHTA and CDR2 FQGNSA. CDR3 length: 14 amino acids. CDR3 DNA sequence: TGTGCCAGCAGCCTGGTACCGGGATACAATGAGCAGTTCTTC. Translated: CASSLVPGYNEQFF.

In its sample, this clonotype was seen many times. The chain employs TRBV5-1 and TRBJ2-7; D not resolved. This CDR3 region has 12 residues. Trimming stripped 0 bases from V and 2 bases from J, with 3 bases between. The germline CDR1 and CDR2 sequences are SGHRS and YFSETQ. The CDR3 nucleotides are TGCGCCAGCAGCTTGGTTCCCTACGAGCAGTACTTC. Translating gives CASSLVPYEQYF.

This clonotype was observed at least ten times. The V call is TRBV4-1, the J call TRBJ2-1; D remains ambiguous. V was trimmed by 0 bases and J by 6 bases, leaving 9 bases between them. Germline assignment: CDR1 MGHRA and CDR2 YSYEKL. The CDR3 consists of 14 residues. The CDR3 sequence: CASSQERFSNEQFF. CDR3 bases: TGCGCCAGCAGCCAAGAGCGTTTCAGCAATGAGCAGTTCTTC.

V gene TRBV28 combines with J gene TRBJ2-6; possibly TRBD1 or TRBD2 for D (5 bases each). CDR3 length equals 14 residues. CDR1 and CDR2 from the germline V gene are MDHEN and SYDVKM. The V end was cut by 6 bases, the J end by 13 bases, with 19 bases between. DNA of the CDR3: TGTGCCAGCAGCCCCAAGGGACGGGGTTTTGTCCTGACTTTC. Translating gives CASSPKGRGFVLTF.

The sample holds many counts of this clonotype. The chain employs TRBV28 and TRBJ2-7; TRBD2 matches 7 bases. J gave up 2 bases and V 6 bases, and 4 bases lay outside the gene matches. The CDR3 runs 13 residues. Germline values: CDR1 MDHEN, CDR2 SYDVKM. The CDR3, as DNA: TGTGCCAGCAGGTCGGGGGGTGCCTACGAGCAGTACTTC. Its protein product is CASRSGGAYEQYF.

The J gene is TRBJ2-1, the V gene TRBV12-3 or TRBV12-4, with TRBD1 identical over 8 bases. Unmatched junction bases numbered 5, after V lost 1 base and J lost 12 bases. The CDR3 covers 13 residues. As DNA, the CDR3 is TGTGCCAGCAGTTTAGTAGGACAGGGAGGGCAGTTCTTC. Translation gives CASSLVGQGGQFF.